This T cell receptor (beta chain) was captured in a study of neoadjuvant nivolumab and ipilimumab in lung cancer. Points from the study as a whole: Only a single major-pathologic-response sample was available for clonality analysis.

Produced via immunoSEQ multiplex PCR; TCRdb's table is partial and in-frame only. The table has about 4,000 clones, about four fifths seen once. On this clone itself: Its antigen is unknown.

CDR3 length equals 16 residues. V was clipped by 6 bases and J by 8 bases, with 23 bases between them. Germline-derived CDR1 and CDR2 are LNHDA and SQIVND (reference sequence). The specimen comprised peripheral blood, sampled after neoadjuvant nivolumab, alone or with ipilimumab, at or shortly before surgery. This TCR came from an adult with non-small cell lung cancer. The chain employs TRBV19 and TRBJ2-1; D may be TRBD1 (5 bases). The CDR3: CASSRKEQGKDHEQFF. Written as DNA, the CDR3 is TGTGCCAGTAGCCGAAAGGAGCAGGGAAAGGACCATGAGCAGTTCTTC.